This entry describes one TCR beta chain. Its target is unknown. The table came from immunoSEQ multiplex PCR; TCRdb's copy has only in-frame clones and leaves some out. The repertoire holds 25,000 to 30,000 clones, with approximately 81% as singletons. This specimen comes from a study of PD-1 blockade in classical Hodgkin lymphoma. The study's findings and limits: The study reported lower baseline TCR diversity in newly diagnosed patients than in healthy donors. Unlike CD8+ TCR diversity, which did not rise significantly by C4D1, CD4+ TCR diversity did. Nothing has yet pinned down what causes the repertoire differences, possibly disease activity or prior therapy.

All patients relapsed after autologous stem cell transplantation, and brentuximab vedotin exposure varied. Germline loops: CDR1 SGHTA, CDR2 FQGNSA. Trimming pared 4 bases from V and 0 bases from J, leaving 10 bases between. This CDR3 is 14 amino acids long. J is TRBJ2-7 and V is TRBV7-2, with D unresolved. Sequenced here: peripheral blood mononuclear cells (PBMCs), sampled before the second cycle of nivolumab. The TCR was taken from a human donor with classical Hodgkin lymphoma. The CDR3 spells CASSSDWSSYEQYF. In DNA, the CDR3 is TGTGCCAGCAGCTCCGACTGGAGCTCCTACGAGCAGTACTTC. The full variable domain, in which reference TRBV7-2 and TRBJ2-7 provide the parts outside the CDR3, is GAGVSQSPSNKVTEKGKDVELRCDPISGHTALYWYRQSLGQGLEFLIYFQGNSAPDKSGLPSDRFSAERTGGSVSTLTIQRTQQEDSAVYLCASSSDWSSYEQYFGPGTRLTVT.